The clone carrying this T cell receptor beta chain was seen ten or more times. The CDR3 extends over 15 amino acids. J lost 2 bases, V lost 7 bases, and 9 bases had no gene match. Germline CDR1 KGHDR, CDR2 SFDVKD. Patients were all untreated before their thyroid surgery. TCRdb re-called the PCR reads through MiXCR. This sample has 45,000 or so clones, with roughly 3.9% found just once. The data derive from a study of metastatic and nonmetastatic thyroid tumors. Sample: blood. The clonotype comes from a female donor with papillary thyroid cancer or a benign thyroid nodule (not recorded which). Some clones in this sample may be carry-over from other donors' samples. The chain combines TRBV24-1 with TRBJ2-7, with 8 bases fitting TRBD1. The CDR3 reads CATSRSGTGTYEQYF. CDR3 nucleotides: TGTGCCACCAGCCGATCCGGGACAGGAACCTACGAGCAGTACTTC.